A single sample gave rise to the 7 T cell receptor beta chains below, sequenced in a study of OX40 agonist ivuxolimab in advanced cancers. Assay used: immunoSEQ multiplex PCR; TCRdb lists only in-frame clones, some missing. The table includes about 27,000 clones, 82% detected once. The starting material was CD4+ or CD8+ T cells sorted from blood, obtained in a trial of the OX40 agonist ivuxolimab. These receptors originate from an adult with an advanced solid tumor such as melanoma, head and neck, liver or kidney cancer.

The chain is built from TRBV4-1 and TRBJ1-1; no reliable D call. Germline V CDR1 and CDR2: MGHRA, YSYEKL. CDR3 length: 15 residues. Trimming stripped 1 base from V and 1 base from J, with 10 bases between. This CDR3 reads CASSQGPSGNTEAFF. The CDR3 DNA follows: TGCGCCAGCAGCCAAGGCCCTAGCGGGAACACTGAAGCTTTCTTT.

The rearrangement uses TRBV29-1 and TRBJ1-1; D uncertain. Germline values: CDR1 SQVTM, CDR2 ANQGSEA. The CDR3 runs to 12 residues. Trimming pared 4 bases from V and 4 bases from J, leaving 10 bases between. The CDR3 loop is CSVVFGITEAFF. CDR3 coding DNA: TGCAGCGTTGTATTTGGGATCACTGAAGCTTTCTTT. The full variable domain, its missing parts supplied by reference TRBV29-1 and TRBJ1-1, is SAVISQKPSRDICQRGTSLTIQCQVDSQVTMMFWYRQQPGQSLTLIATANQGSEATYESGFVIDKFPISRPNLTFSTLTVSNMSPEDSSIYLCSVVFGITEAFFGQGTRLTVV.

The chain joins TRBV27 to TRBJ2-7; no definite D call. V was shortened by 5 bases and J by 4 bases, with 15 bases between the two germline ends. The CDR3 sequence is 14 residues long. Germline values: CDR1 MNHEY, CDR2 SMNVEV (reference sequence). The CDR3 nucleotides read TGTGCCAGCAGTATCTTTCCGGGTCTTTACGAGCAGTACTTC. Translation gives CASSIFPGLYEQYF.

This rearrangement joins TRBV30 to TRBJ2-7, with TRBD1 identical over 8 bases. V lost 5 bases to trimming and J lost 5 bases; unmatched junction nucleotides: 2. The CDR3 is 11 amino acids. Germline values: CDR1 GTSNPN, CDR2 SVGIG (reference sequence). The chain's CDR3 is CAWGQGNEQYF. In DNA form, the CDR3 reads TGTGCCTGGGGACAGGGCAACGAGCAGTACTTC. Together with reference TRBV30 and TRBJ2-7, the CDR3 gives the full variable domain: SQTIHQWPATLVQPVGSPLSLECTVEGTSNPNLYWYRQAAGRGLQLLFYSVGIGQISSEVPQNLSASRPQDRQFILSSKKLLLSDSGFYLCAWGQGNEQYFGPGTRLTVT.

This clone showed up just a few times. The rearrangement uses TRBV19 and TRBJ1-1; D may be TRBD1 (5 bases). Germline V CDR1 and CDR2: LNHDA, SQIVND (reference sequence). Trimming cost V 5 bases and J 3 bases, with 13 bases left between them. The CDR3 spans 14 residues. As DNA, the CDR3 is TGTGCCAGTAGTGCGGGACGGCTGGACACTGAAGCTTTCTTT. It yields the protein CASSAGRLDTEAFF.

This clone was seen a few times. The J gene is TRBJ2-1, the V gene TRBV10-3; D is perhaps TRBD1 or TRBD2 (5 bases each). Germline values: CDR1 ENHRY, CDR2 SYGVKD. V lost 0 bases, J lost 2 bases, and 11 bases lay in between. The CDR3 length is 16 residues. In DNA form, the CDR3 reads TGTGCCATCAGTGAGTCTCAGGGACCCCCCTACAATGAGCAGTTCTTC. It is translated as CAISESQGPPYNEQFF.

This clone was detected only a few times. The V gene is TRBV27, the J gene TRBJ2-5, with TRBD2 as a possible D gene (6 bases). The CDR3 length is 11 residues. The V gene's germline CDR1 is MNHEY and CDR2 SMNVEV (reference sequence). V was clipped by 8 bases and J by 5 bases, with 9 bases between them. CDR3 region: CASRGWETQYF. The CDR3 DNA reads TGTGCCAGCCGGGGGTGGGAGACCCAGTACTTC.